These 17 T cell receptor beta chains came from one sample sequenced in a study of response to subunit inactivated influenza vaccine. MiXCR, run by TCRdb on the RT-PCR reads, gives a single entry per CDR3 protein. The sample shows fewer than 400,000 distinct CDR3 sequences, about a fifth of them seen only once. The specimen comprised PBMCs from blood, sampled 21 months after vaccination. The receptor set was obtained from a man aged 45 to 70 who received an inactivated influenza vaccine.

The V call is TRBV7-2, the J call TRBJ2-7; 7 nucleotides match TRBD1. The ends lost 5 bases at V and 3 bases at J; junction bases unmatched: 10. Germline CDR1 SGHTA, CDR2 FQGNSA. CDR3 length: 15 amino acids. The CDR3 here is CASSPEPRGIYEQYF. In DNA form, the CDR3 reads TGTGCCAGCAGCCCCGAGCCCAGGGGGATCTACGAGCAGTACTTC.

CDR3 bases: TGCGCCAGCAGCCAAGGAGGGAAACCCTACGAGCAGTACTTC. Protein product: CASSQGGKPYEQYF. The rearrangement uses TRBV4-3 and TRBJ2-7; the D gene is possibly TRBD2 (5 bases). In germline, CDR1 is LGHNA, CDR2 YSLEER. CDR3 length equals 14 residues. Trimming removed 1 base from V and 2 bases from J, with 9 bases in between.

This clonotype was detected ten times or more. CDR3 residues: CASSSLYMPDRGHGYTF. CDR3 DNA: TGTGCCAGCAGCTCCCTGTATATGCCGGACAGGGGCCATGGCTACACCTTC. V gene TRBV11-2 combines with J gene TRBJ1-2; 9 bases align to TRBD1. CDR1 is SGHAT and CDR2 is FQNNGV in the germline V gene. The CDR3 has 17 residues. J was trimmed by 6 bases and V by 4 bases; bases with no gene match: 15.

This clonotype is termed medium-sized. J is TRBJ1-2 and V is TRBV6-6, with no clear D. Looked up from germline, CDR1 is MNHNY and CDR2 is SVGAGI (reference sequence). This CDR3 has 15 residues. V lost 2 bases, J lost 0 bases, and 10 bases lay in between. CDR3 bases: TGTGCCAGCAGTTACAACAGCCGATCTAACTATGGCTACACCTTC. Its translation: CASSYNSRSNYGYTF.

The gene calls are TRBV20-1 and TRBJ2-3; D not certain. Germline-derived CDR1 and CDR2 are DFQATT and SNEGSKA (reference sequence). The length of the CDR3 is 14 residues. With 1 base removed from V and 2 bases from J, the gap between germline ends came to 10 bases. The DNA for the CDR3 is TGCAGTGCTAGAGGTCCTGTAGTCACAGATACGCAGTATTTT. Translated: CSARGPVVTDTQYF.

The CDR3 region is CASSSRDSPRYGYTF. The DNA of the CDR3 is TGTGCCAGCAGCTCTCGGGACAGCCCGCGGTATGGCTACACCTTC. The chain combines TRBV7-2 with TRBJ1-2; 7 bases fit TRBD1. This CDR3 comprises 15 residues. The trim removed 4 bases at V and 5 bases at J, leaving 10 bases unmatched. CDR1 is SGHTA and CDR2 is FQGNSA in the germline V gene.

A few counts support this clonotype. The CDR3 coding sequence is TGTGCCAGCTCACCACCCTGGGGGGAGCAGTACTTC. Protein product: CASSPPWGEQYF. The chain carries TRBV18 and TRBJ2-7, with D perhaps given as TRBD1 or TRBD2 (5 bases each). The CDR3 has 12 amino acids. Trimming took off 0 bases at V and 7 bases at J, with 7 bases between the two ends. Germline CDR1 KGHSH, CDR2 LQKENI.

V gene TRBV11-2 combines with J gene TRBJ2-2; D is unclear. Germline-derived CDR1 and CDR2 are SGHAT and FQNNGV. V lost 5 bases and J lost 3, with 10 bases in between. The CDR3 has 14 amino acids. CDR3: CASSPRQDTGELFF. CDR3 sequence (DNA): TGTGCCAGCAGCCCACGACAAGACACCGGGGAGCTGTTTTTT. Supplemented by reference TRBV11-2 and TRBJ2-2, the full variable domain reads EAGVAQSPRYKIIEKRQSVAFWCNPISGHATLYWYQQILGQGPKLLIQFQNNGVVDDSQLPKDRFSAERLKGVDSTLKIQPAKLEDSAVYLCASSPRQDTGELFFGEGSRLTVL.

The chain is built from TRBV20-1 and TRBJ2-1, with TRBD2 matching over 10 bases. The V gene end was trimmed by 0 bases and the J gene end by 3 bases; junction bases not matched to a gene: 14. This CDR3 comprises 19 residues. Germline V gene data show CDR1 as DFQATT and CDR2 as SNEGSKA (reference sequence). The CDR3 reads CSARDPLISSGGDYNEQFF. The CDR3 DNA is TGCAGTGCTAGAGATCCCCTAATCTCCAGCGGGGGGGACTACAATGAGCAGTTCTTC.

This clonotype has just a few counts. The chain employs TRBV20-1 and TRBJ2-7, with 9 nucleotides matching TRBD2. The CDR3 contains 12 residues. V was pared by 5 bases and J by 6 bases, with 5 bases of the junction left unmatched. Per germline, CDR1 DFQATT and CDR2 SNEGSKA (reference sequence). The CDR3 region is CSALGGRVEQYF. CDR3 DNA: TGCAGTGCTCTCGGCGGGAGGGTCGAGCAGTACTTC.

The J gene is TRBJ2-7, the V gene TRBV3-1; D may be TRBD1 or TRBD2 (5 bases each). This CDR3 has 15 amino acids. Per germline, CDR1 LGHDT and CDR2 YNNKEL (reference sequence). Trimming cost V 0 bases and J 5 bases, with 14 bases left between them. CDR3 in amino acids: CASSQDWGGGNEQYF. As DNA, the CDR3 is TGTGCCAGCAGCCAAGATTGGGGTGGGGGTAACGAGCAGTACTTC.

The chain carries TRBV10-3 and TRBJ2-3, with D possibly TRBD1 on 6 matching bases. V was cut by 5 bases and J by 5 bases, with 11 bases left in between. CDR1 and CDR2 (germline): ENHRY, SYGVKD. The CDR3 contains 13 residues. The CDR3 sequence: CAISPGEIDTQYF. CDR3 nucleotide sequence: TGTGCCATCAGTCCAGGGGAGATAGATACGCAGTATTTT.

V usage is TRBV24-1 and J usage is TRBJ2-3; 7 nucleotides agree with TRBD2. The CDR3 has 16 amino acids. J lost 3 bases, V lost 4 bases, and 9 bases had no gene match. CDR1 is KGHDR, CDR2 SFDVKD, per germline. The CDR3 spells CATSDPERGATDTQYF. CDR3 nucleotide sequence: TGTGCCACCAGTGACCCGGAGCGGGGAGCAACAGATACGCAGTATTTT.

The gene calls are TRBV4-3 and TRBJ1-2; a weak D match, TRBD1 (5 bases). Germline loops: CDR1 LGHNA, CDR2 YSLEER. This CDR3 contains 15 residues. V shed 0 bases and J shed 4 bases, with 12 bases lying between them. CDR3 residues: CASSQDPDRSYGYTF. In nucleotides, the CDR3 is TGCGCCAGCAGCCAAGATCCCGACAGATCCTATGGCTACACCTTC.

The rearrangement links TRBV5-1 to TRBJ1-1; TRBD1 matches at 8 bases. Looked up from germline, CDR1 is SGHRS and CDR2 is YFSETQ. V was clipped by 0 bases and J by 0 bases; unmatched bases: 10. This CDR3 is 18 amino acids long. CDR3 nucleotide sequence: TGCGCCAGCAGCTTGGGATCCGGGACAGGAGGCGTGAACACTGAAGCTTTCTTT. Encoded protein: CASSLGSGTGGVNTEAFF.

The chain recombines TRBV12-3 or TRBV12-4 with TRBJ1-5, with 8 bases fitting TRBD1. This CDR3 comprises 14 residues. J gave up 3 bases and V 5 bases, and 3 bases lay outside the gene matches. This CDR3 is CASSLDRDNQPQHF. Here the CDR3 DNA reads TGTGCCAGCAGTCTGGACAGGGACAATCAGCCCCAGCATTTT.

This chain links TRBV6-2 or TRBV6-3 with TRBJ2-2; D is undetermined. Trimming took off 6 bases at V and 1 base at J, with 9 bases between the two ends. This CDR3 region has 14 residues. Germline V gene lookup returns CDR1 MNHEY and CDR2 SVGEGT. The CDR3 DNA sequence: TGTGCCAGCAGGCCCCCAGGGAACACCGGGGAGCTGTTTTTT. Amino acid sequence: CASRPPGNTGELFF.